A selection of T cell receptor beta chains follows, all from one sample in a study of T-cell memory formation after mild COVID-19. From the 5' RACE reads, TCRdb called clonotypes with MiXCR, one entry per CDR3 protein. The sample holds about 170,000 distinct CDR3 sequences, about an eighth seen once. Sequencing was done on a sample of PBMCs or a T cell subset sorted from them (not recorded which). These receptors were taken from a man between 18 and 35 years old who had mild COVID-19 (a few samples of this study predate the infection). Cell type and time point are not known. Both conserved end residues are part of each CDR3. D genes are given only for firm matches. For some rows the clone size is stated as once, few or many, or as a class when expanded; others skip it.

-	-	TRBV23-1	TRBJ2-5	CASSQLASRETQYF	TGCGCCAGCAGTCAATTGGCATCTCGAGAGACCCAGTACTTC
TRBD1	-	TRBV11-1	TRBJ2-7	CASTTRQGSYEQYF	TGTGCCAGCACCACCAGACAGGGCTCCTACGAGCAGTACTTC
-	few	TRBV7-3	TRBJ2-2	CASSFDRDTGELFF	TGTGCCAGCAGCTTTGACCGTGACACCGGGGAGCTGTTTTTT
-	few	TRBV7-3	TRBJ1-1	CASSPGGGSAQTNTEAFF	TGTGCCAGCAGCCCCGGCGGGGGCTCAGCACAGACGAACACTGAAGCTTTCTTT
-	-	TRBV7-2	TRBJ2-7	CASSQRVGGTTTSYEQYF	TGTGCCAGCAGCCAACGTGTGGGTGGGACCACTACCTCCTACGAGCAGTACTTC
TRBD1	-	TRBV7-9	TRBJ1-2	CASSLEPGQGKEGYTF	TGTGCCAGCAGCTTAGAACCGGGACAGGGGAAAGAGGGCTACACCTTC
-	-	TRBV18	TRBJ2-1	CASGEGGGNEQFF	TGTGCCAGCGGAGAGGGCGGCGGGAATGAGCAGTTCTTC
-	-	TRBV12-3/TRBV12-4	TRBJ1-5	CASSPLFHTQPQHF	TGTGCCAGCAGTCCGTTGTTTCACACCCAGCCCCAGCATTTT
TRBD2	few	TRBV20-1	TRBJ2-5	CSAPPRTSGRETQYF	TGCAGTGCTCCCCCGCGGACTAGCGGTCGGGAGACCCAGTACTTC
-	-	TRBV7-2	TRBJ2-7	CASSLDRVKASYGQYF	TGTGCCAGCAGCTTAGACAGGGTGAAGGCCTCCTACGGTCAGTACTTC
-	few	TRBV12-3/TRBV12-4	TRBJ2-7	CASSLGPLEQYF	TGTGCCAGCAGTTTAGGCCCGCTCGAGCAGTACTTC
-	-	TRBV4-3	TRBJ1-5	CASSQDEGFQPQHF	TGCGCCAGCAGCCAAGATGAAGGGTTTCAGCCCCAGCATTTT
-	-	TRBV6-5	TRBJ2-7	CASRSVGRSSYEQYF	TGTGCCAGCAGATCCGTCGGTAGGAGCTCCTACGAGCAGTACTTC
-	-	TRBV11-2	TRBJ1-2	CASSSWRVHGYTF	TGTGCCAGCAGCTCCTGGAGAGTCCATGGCTACACCTTC
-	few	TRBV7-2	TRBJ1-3	CASSLFLGVVDTIYF	TGTGCCAGCAGCTTATTCCTTGGGGTGGTGGACACCATATATTTT
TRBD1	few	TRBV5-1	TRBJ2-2	CASSPGTGPTGELFF	TGCGCCAGCAGCCCGGGGACAGGGCCCACCGGGGAGCTGTTTTTT
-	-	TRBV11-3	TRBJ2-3	CASSWGRGKDTQYF	TGTGCCAGCAGCTGGGGGCGGGGGAAAGATACGCAGTATTTT
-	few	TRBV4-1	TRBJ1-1	CASSHPAAEAFF	TGCGCCAGCAGCCATCCCGCGGCTGAAGCTTTCTTT
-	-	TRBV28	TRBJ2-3	CASSLLEYDTQYF	TGTGCCAGCAGTTTACTAGAGTATGATACGCAGTATTTT
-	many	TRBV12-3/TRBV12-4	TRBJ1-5	CASSLGGQPQHF	TGTGCCAGCAGTTTAGGGGGTCAGCCCCAGCATTTT
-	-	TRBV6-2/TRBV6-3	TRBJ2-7	CASSPTWTASYEQYF	TGTGCCAGCAGTCCCACTTGGACAGCTTCCTACGAGCAGTACTTC
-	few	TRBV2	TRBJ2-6	CASSGQVGRGQANVLTF	TGTGCCAGCAGTGGCCAGGTGGGGAGGGGGCAGGCCAACGTCCTGACTTTC
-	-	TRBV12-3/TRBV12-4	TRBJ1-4	CASSFYGEKLFF	TGTGCCAGCAGTTTTTACGGGGAAAAACTGTTTTTT
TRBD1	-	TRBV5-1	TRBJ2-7	CASSLFGTGYEQYF	TGCGCCAGCAGCTTATTCGGGACAGGGTACGAGCAGTACTTC
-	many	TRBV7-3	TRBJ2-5	CASSLNGEETQYF	TGTGCCAGCAGCTTAAACGGGGAAGAGACCCAGTACTTC
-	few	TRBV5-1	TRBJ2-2	CASSLASPGELFF	TGCGCCAGCAGCTTGGCCAGTCCTGGGGAGCTGTTTTTT
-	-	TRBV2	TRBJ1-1	CASRRTAIEAFF	TGTGCCAGCAGACGGACAGCAATTGAAGCTTTCTTT
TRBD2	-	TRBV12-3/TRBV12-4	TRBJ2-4	CASSLRRGVAGFDKNIQYF	TGTGCCAGCAGTTTAAGGCGGGGGGTCGCCGGGTTCGACAAAAACATTCAGTACTTC
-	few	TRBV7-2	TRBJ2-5	CASSLLQNQETQYF	TGTGCCAGCAGCTTATTACAGAACCAAGAGACCCAGTACTTC
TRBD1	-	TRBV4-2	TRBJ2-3	CASSQSPERQGEGDTQYF	TGTGCCAGCAGCCAATCCCCCGAGCGGCAGGGGGAAGGAGATACGCAGTATTTT
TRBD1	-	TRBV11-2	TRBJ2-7	CASSSIQGVGYEQYF	TGTGCCAGCAGCAGCATACAGGGGGTGGGCTACGAGCAGTACTTC
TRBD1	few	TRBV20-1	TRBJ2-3	CSASSGGFPPDTQYF	TGCAGTGCTAGTTCAGGGGGCTTCCCTCCGGATACGCAGTATTTT
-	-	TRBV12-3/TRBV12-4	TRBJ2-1	CASSPRRKDEQFF	TGTGCCAGCAGTCCCCGAAGAAAGGATGAGCAGTTCTTC
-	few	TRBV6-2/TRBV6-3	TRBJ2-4	CASQANGFGGTGAKNIQYF	TGTGCCAGCCAAGCAAATGGGTTTGGAGGGACTGGAGCCAAAAACATTCAGTACTTC
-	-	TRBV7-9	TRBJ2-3	CASSLPAGGTDTQYF	TGTGCCAGCAGCTTACCAGCAGGAGGCACAGATACGCAGTATTTT
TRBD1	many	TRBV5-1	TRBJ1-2	CASSSRTGEIANGYTF	TGCGCCAGCAGCTCACGGACAGGGGAAATCGCCAATGGCTACACCTTC
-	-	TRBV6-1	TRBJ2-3	CASSEAPSPPDTQYF	TGTGCCAGCAGTGAAGCGCCTAGCCCCCCGGATACGCAGTATTTT
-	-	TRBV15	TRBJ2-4	CATSRVRDGKNIQYF	TGTGCCACCAGCAGAGTTCGGGACGGCAAAAACATTCAGTACTTC
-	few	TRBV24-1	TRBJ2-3	CATSPGRGADTQYF	TGTGCCACCAGTCCGGGCAGGGGGGCAGATACGCAGTATTTT
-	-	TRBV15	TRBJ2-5	CATSRESWVQETQYF	TGTGCCACCAGCAGAGAGAGTTGGGTCCAAGAGACCCAGTACTTC
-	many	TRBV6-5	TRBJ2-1	CASSYVRSPGPYNEQFF	TGTGCCAGCAGTTACGTTCGCTCCCCCGGACCCTACAATGAGCAGTTCTTC
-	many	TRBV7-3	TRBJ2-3	CASSRAGLPDTQYF	TGTGCCAGCAGCCGGGCAGGGCTCCCAGATACGCAGTATTTT
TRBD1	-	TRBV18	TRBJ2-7	CASSPQGDEQYF	TGTGCCAGCTCACCCCAGGGGGACGAGCAGTACTTC
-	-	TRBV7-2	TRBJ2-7	CASSFSPEKGYEQYF	TGTGCCAGCAGCTTTAGTCCCGAGAAAGGGTACGAGCAGTACTTC
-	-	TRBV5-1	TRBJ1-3	CASSWDGRGGNTIYF	TGCGCCAGCAGCTGGGACGGCCGAGGGGGAAACACCATATATTTT
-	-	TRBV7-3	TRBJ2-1	CASSLLGSEQFF	TGTGCCAGCAGCTTATTAGGATCTGAGCAGTTCTTC
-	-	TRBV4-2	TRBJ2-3	CASSLTIPPRGSTDTQYF	TGTGCCAGCAGCCTGACAATACCCCCCAGGGGAAGCACAGATACGCAGTATTTT
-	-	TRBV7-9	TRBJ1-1	CASSPKNIGDTEAFF	TGTGCCAGCAGCCCAAAGAATATAGGCGACACTGAAGCTTTCTTT
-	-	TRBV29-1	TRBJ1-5	CSVGDGNQPQHF	TGCAGCGTTGGGGACGGGAATCAGCCCCAGCATTTT
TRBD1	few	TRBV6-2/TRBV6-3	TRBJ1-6	CASTRQGNSPLHF	TGTGCCAGCACCCGACAGGGGAATTCACCCCTCCACTTT
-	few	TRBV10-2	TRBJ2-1	CASRQADEQFF	TGCGCCAGCAGGCAGGCCGATGAGCAGTTCTTC
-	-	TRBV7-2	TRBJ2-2	CASSPDSGELFF	TGTGCCAGCAGCCCGGATTCCGGGGAGCTGTTTTTT
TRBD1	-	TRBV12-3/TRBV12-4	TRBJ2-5	CASRLTGQETQYF	TGTGCCAGCAGATTGACAGGGCAAGAGACCCAGTACTTC
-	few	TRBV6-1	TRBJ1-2	CASSQARTSNYGYTF	TGTGCCAGCAGTCAAGCGCGAACCTCTAACTATGGCTACACCTTC
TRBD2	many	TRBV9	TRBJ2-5	CASSVGSSGGRQETQYF	TGTGCCAGCAGCGTAGGGTCTAGCGGGGGGCGCCAAGAGACCCAGTACTTC